The present T cell receptor (beta chain) was sequenced within a study of shared clonotypes between healthy human individuals. Splitting of CD4+ cells produced CD45RA+ naive and CD45RA-negative memory subsets. The test was conducted at deep level. The repertoire was sequenced with immunoSEQ multiplex PCR; TCRdb's copy has only in-frame clones and lacks some. The data hold around 2.5 million clones, with 93% observed a single time. Overall study findings and caveats: Shared clonotypes: approximately 4.5% naive CD4, around 3.5% naive CD8, 2% to 2.5% memory CD4, 0.4% memory CD8. The sole specimen, blood, was sampled, and tissue repertoires likely differ.

About this clone: Its specificity is not known.

The TCR sequence derives from a man between 18 and 35 years old in good health. Some clones in this sample may be carry-over from other donors' samples. Sequencing was done on a sample of naive CD4+ T cells from PBMCs. As for subset: CD45RA+ positively selected.

The CDR3 DNA reads TGTGCCAGCAGTACAGGTAGCAATCAGCCCCAGCATTTT. Translating it yields CASSTGSNQPQHF. The chain has TRBV2 and TRBJ1-5; D possibly corresponds to TRBD1 (5 bases). The CDR3 is 13 amino acids. V was pared by 5 bases and J by 0 bases, with 5 bases between. The V gene's germline CDR1 is SNHLY and CDR2 FYNNEI.